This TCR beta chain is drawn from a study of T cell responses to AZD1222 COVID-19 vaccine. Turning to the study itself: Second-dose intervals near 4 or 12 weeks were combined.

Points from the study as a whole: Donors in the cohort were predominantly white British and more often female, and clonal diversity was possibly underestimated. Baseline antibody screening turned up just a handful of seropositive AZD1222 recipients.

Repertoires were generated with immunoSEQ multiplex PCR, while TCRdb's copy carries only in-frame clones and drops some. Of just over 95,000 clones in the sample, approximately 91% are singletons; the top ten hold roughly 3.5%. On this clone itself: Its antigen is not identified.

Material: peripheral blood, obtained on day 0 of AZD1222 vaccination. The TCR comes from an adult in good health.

Written as DNA, the CDR3 is TGCGCCAGCAGCCGGAACAGGGGGAGTGACTATGGCTACACCTTC. This encodes CASSRNRGSDYGYTF. The chain combines TRBV4-3 with TRBJ1-2; 8 bases fit TRBD1. V lost 4 bases to trimming and J lost 3 bases; unmatched junction nucleotides: 7. This CDR3 is built from 15 residues. Germline V gene data show CDR1 as LGHNA and CDR2 as YSLEER.